These 23 T cell receptor beta chains were sequenced from one sample in a study of shared clonotypes between healthy human individuals. CD45RO negativity and positive selection for CCR7 defined naive CD8 cells, a population that excluded terminally differentiated effector memory CD45RA+ cells. Libraries were prepared by immunoSEQ multiplex PCR; TCRdb keeps only in-frame clonotypes and omits some of them. The data show 2 million or so clones, with approximately 95% seen just once and roughly 1% held by the top ten. Sample: naive CD8+ T cells sorted from blood. All receptors come from a man younger than 35 in good health.

The rearrangement joins TRBV7-6 to TRBJ2-7, with 12 bases that match TRBD2. Per germline, CDR1 SGHVS and CDR2 FNYEAQ. The CDR3 contains 15 residues. Trimming removed 5 bases from V and 4 bases from J; junction bases left unmatched: 6. In DNA, the CDR3 is TGTGCCAGCAGCCCCAGACTAGCGGGGGCGTACGAGCAGTACTTC. Protein product: CASSPRLAGAYEQYF.

Only one count was recorded for this clone. The V gene is TRBV27, the J gene TRBJ2-7, with D maybe TRBD1 (5 bases). The CDR3 is made up of 15 amino acids. Germline values: CDR1 MNHEY, CDR2 SMNVEV (reference sequence). With 5 bases removed from V and 5 bases from J, the gap between germline ends came to 19 bases. The CDR3 sequence: CASSVDSPRSHEQYF. The CDR3 coding sequence is TGTGCCAGCAGTGTTGACAGCCCACGGTCCCACGAGCAGTACTTC.

Comments on this clone: This same CDR3 is encoded by further DNA sequences in the sample. The genes are TRBV27 and TRBJ2-4, with D perhaps being TRBD1 or TRBD2 (5 bases each). V was cut by 5 bases and J by 4 bases, with 12 bases left in between. The CDR3 is 14 amino acids. Germline CDR1 MNHEY, CDR2 SMNVEV (reference sequence). Here the CDR3 reads CASSLRDGKNIQYF. The CDR3 bases are TGTGCCAGCAGTCTTAGGGACGGGAAAAACATTCAGTACTTC.

The chain links TRBV28 to TRBJ2-2, with D possibly being TRBD1 or TRBD2 (6 bases each). Germline V gives CDR1 MDHEN, CDR2 SYDVKM. This CDR3 is 16 amino acids long. The ends were cut back, 1 base at V and 6 bases at J, with 15 bases in the middle. Here the CDR3 reads CASSLLAGEDAGELFF. DNA of the CDR3: TGTGCCAGCAGTTTATTGGCAGGGGAGGACGCCGGGGAGCTGTTTTTT.

V and J are TRBV2 and TRBJ2-7; a possible D gene is TRBD2 (5 bases). Between the trimmed V and J ends, which lost 2 bases and 3 bases, there was a span of 14 bases. This CDR3 comprises 15 residues. The germline V gene has CDR1 SNHLY and CDR2 FYNNEI. Written as DNA, the CDR3 is TGTGCCAGCAGTGAAATCCCGGGTGGGAGCTACGAGCAGTACTTC. Its translation is CASSEIPGGSYEQYF.

A remark on this clone: The sample contains more than one DNA sequence encoding this CDR3. The chain couples TRBV11-2 to TRBJ2-1; D gene uncertain. V lost 1 base, J lost 4 bases, and 5 bases lay in between. The CDR3 is 13 residues long. Germline loops: CDR1 SGHAT, CDR2 FQNNGV. The CDR3 DNA reads TGTGCCAGCAGCTTAGCGGCATACAATGAGCAGTTCTTC. This encodes CASSLAAYNEQFF.

About this clone: Other DNA sequences in this sample translate to the same CDR3. The chain carries TRBV7-3 and TRBJ1-1; D is unclear. V lost 2 bases, J lost 1 base, and 5 bases lay in between. The CDR3 runs 13 residues. Germline V gives CDR1 SGHTA, CDR2 FQGTGA. In DNA form, the CDR3 reads TGTGCCAGCAGCTTAGCGGAGAACACTGAAGCTTTCTTT. Translation: CASSLAENTEAFF.

The chain carries TRBV7-2 and TRBJ2-2; D is undetermined. CDR3 size: 16 residues. V shed 5 bases and J shed 3 bases, with 16 bases lying between them. Germline V gene sequence: CDR1 SGHTA, CDR2 FQGNSA. The CDR3 bases are TGTGCCAGCAGCCACCGTCCCTCCTTATACACCGGGGAGCTGTTTTTT. Translating gives CASSHRPSLYTGELFF.

The chain is built from TRBV7-6 and TRBJ2-7; TRBD1 matches at 9 bases. The germline V gene has CDR1 SGHVS and CDR2 FNYEAQ. The trim removed 5 bases at V and 0 bases at J, leaving 5 bases unmatched. The CDR3 is made up of 15 amino acids. The CDR3: CASSPGQGNSYEQYF. CDR3 DNA sequence: TGTGCCAGCAGCCCTGGACAGGGGAACTCCTACGAGCAGTACTTC.

A remark on this clone: This CDR3 is also generated by other DNA sequences in the sample. J is TRBJ2-5 and V is TRBV2; 10 positions match TRBD1. This CDR3 is 14 amino acids long. Germline V gives CDR1 SNHLY, CDR2 FYNNEI. J gave up 2 bases and V 4 bases, and 1 base lay outside the gene matches. The CDR3 sequence is CASSGQGAQETQYF. CDR3 nucleotides: TGTGCCAGCAGTGGACAGGGGGCTCAAGAGACCCAGTACTTC.

The rearrangement joins TRBV11-2 to TRBJ2-1; D is perhaps TRBD2 (7 bases). Per the germline V gene, CDR1 is SGHAT and CDR2 is FQNNGV. This CDR3 contains 18 residues. V shed 0 bases and J shed 5 bases, with 20 bases lying between them. The CDR3, as DNA: TGTGCCAGCAGCTTAGATCAGGCGGGGGCCGTTGACAACAATGAGCAGTTCTTC. The encoded protein is CASSLDQAGAVDNNEQFF.

V usage is TRBV2 and J usage is TRBJ2-7; D is ambiguous. This CDR3 has 11 amino acids. Germline V gene data show CDR1 as SNHLY and CDR2 as FYNNEI. V was cut by 6 bases and J by 6 bases, with 9 bases left in between. The CDR3 reads CASSSSLEQYF. The CDR3 DNA sequence: TGTGCCAGCAGCTCTTCCCTCGAGCAGTACTTC.

Points on this clone: The sample contains more than one DNA sequence encoding this CDR3. The V and J genes are TRBV13 and TRBJ2-3; D not resolved. Per the germline V gene, CDR1 is PRHDT and CDR2 is FYEKMQ (reference sequence). V was shortened by 3 bases and J by 2 bases, with 3 bases between the two germline ends. This CDR3 spans 12 amino acids. CDR3 DNA: TGTGCCAGCAGCTTGACCACAGATACGCAGTATTTT. Its protein product is CASSLTTDTQYF.

The genes are TRBV7-3 and TRBJ2-3; a possible D gene is TRBD2 (6 bases). The CDR3 is 15 residues long. CDR1 is SGHTA and CDR2 is FQGTGA in the germline V gene. V was pared by 2 bases and J by 2 bases, with 11 bases between. The CDR3, as DNA: TGTGCCAGCAGCTTATGGGGCGGGGTCACAGATACGCAGTATTTT. Protein sequence: CASSLWGGVTDTQYF.

The CDR3 spells CASSVGPYQETQYF. CDR3 bases: TGTGCCAGCAGTGTGGGACCGTACCAAGAGACCCAGTACTTC. The rearrangement joins TRBV2 to TRBJ2-5; D is tentatively TRBD1 or TRBD2 (5 bases each). The CDR3 length is 14 residues. Germline CDR1 reads SNHLY; CDR2 reads FYNNEI. V was trimmed by 4 bases and J by 0 bases, leaving 9 bases between them.

The V call is TRBV9, the J call TRBJ2-1; 9 bases are shared with TRBD2. This CDR3 has 14 residues. CDR1 and CDR2 (germline): SGDLS, YYNGEE. V lost 7 bases and J lost 3; bases outside the gene matches: 5. The CDR3 loop reads CASGNSGGYNEQFF. The DNA of the CDR3 is TGTGCCAGCGGGAATAGCGGGGGCTACAATGAGCAGTTCTTC.

Concerning this clone itself: Other DNA sequences in the sample encode the same CDR3. This chain links TRBV28 with TRBJ1-1, with a weak D call TRBD1 (6 bases). Germline V gene lookup returns CDR1 MDHEN and CDR2 SYDVKM. The CDR3 length is 14 residues. V was shortened by 2 bases and J by 4 bases, with 11 bases between the two germline ends. The CDR3 bases are TGTGCCAGCAGTTTAACAGGGAGTGGCACTGAAGCTTTCTTT. Protein sequence: CASSLTGSGTEAFF.

V and J are TRBV7-6 and TRBJ2-7; tentatively, D is TRBD1 (6 bases). CDR1 and CDR2 (germline): SGHVS, FNYEAQ. Trimming cost V 5 bases and J 3 bases, with 17 bases left between them. The CDR3 extends over 15 amino acids. This CDR3 is CASSPTGQTIYEQYF. CDR3 coding DNA: TGTGCCAGCAGCCCTACTGGACAGACCATCTACGAGCAGTACTTC. Filled out from reference TRBV7-6 and TRBJ2-7, the complete variable domain reads GAGVSQSPRYKVTKRGQDVALRCDPISGHVSLYWYRQALGQGPEFLTYFNYEAQQDKSGLPNDRFSAERPEGSISTLTIQRTEQRDSAMYRCASSPTGQTIYEQYFGPGTRLTVT.

The V and J genes are TRBV27 and TRBJ2-7, with a possible D match to TRBD2 (6 bases). The germline V gene encodes CDR1 MNHEY and CDR2 SMNVEV (reference sequence). V shed 6 bases and J shed 2 bases, with 20 bases lying between them. CDR3 length: 16 residues. The CDR3 loop reads CASSPGTGTPAYEQYF. The CDR3 region has the DNA TGTGCCAGCAGCCCGGGAACCGGGACTCCCGCCTACGAGCAGTACTTC.

The chain is built from TRBV30 and TRBJ2-7; TRBD1 matches at 9 bases. Germline loops: CDR1 GTSNPN, CDR2 SVGIG (reference sequence). V was clipped by 0 bases and J by 4 bases; unmatched bases: 7. This CDR3 region has 15 residues. CDR3 sequence (DNA): TGTGCCTGGAGTGTAGCAAGGACAGGGGTGTACGAGCAGTACTTC. It is translated as CAWSVARTGVYEQYF.

The rearrangement joins TRBV5-6 to TRBJ1-2, with 7 bases matching TRBD1. Germline V gene lookup returns CDR1 SGHDT and CDR2 YYEEEE. Trimming took 2 bases from V and 7 from J; bases not matched to a gene: 8. The CDR3 has 14 amino acids. The chain's CDR3 is CASSFRTGPIGYTF. The CDR3 DNA sequence: TGTGCCAGCAGCTTCAGGACAGGCCCGATTGGCTACACCTTC.

This clone occurred once. Other DNA sequences in this sample translate to the same CDR3. The chain recombines TRBV6-5 with TRBJ1-1; D remains ambiguous. Germline V gives CDR1 MNHEY, CDR2 SVGAGI. V dropped 2 bases and J dropped 0 bases, with 4 bases sitting between them. The CDR3 consists of 13 residues. This CDR3 is CASSYAVNTEAFF. In nucleotides, the CDR3 is TGTGCCAGCAGTTACGCAGTGAACACTGAAGCTTTCTTT.

The gene calls are TRBV4-3 and TRBJ2-7; 9 bases are shared with TRBD2. The germline CDR1 and CDR2 sequences are LGHNA and YSLEER. V dropped 0 bases and J dropped 2; count of bases not matched to a gene: 5. CDR3 length: 16 amino acids. CDR3 bases: TGCGCCAGCAGCCAAGATAGACTAGCGGTACCCTACGAGCAGTACTTC. This codes for CASSQDRLAVPYEQYF.